One and the same sample provided the 8 T cell receptor beta chains below, sequenced in a study of vaccination effects on CD4 cells after COVID-19. Generated by immunoSEQ multiplex PCR, the TCRdb table keeps only in-frame clones and is missing some. Seen here are 25,000 or so clones, 55% to 75% observed once, and the top ten hold 12%. Antigen-specific CD4+ T cell clonotypes were called by their expansion after viral peptide-pool culture in ViraFEST. Isolating CD4+ T cells followed approximately 10 days of culture. Nucleocapsid antibodies were negative in the vaccine recipients, who had never had SARS-CoV-2 infection. No antigen is known for these receptors. Sample: CD4+ T cells from PBMCs cultured with HCoV-OC43 spike peptides, taken before COVID-19 vaccination. Regarding subset: HCoV-OC43 spike overlapping peptide pool stimulation. The receptor set was obtained from a human donor who received a COVID-19 vaccine.

This clone has only a few counts. The rearrangement uses TRBV6-5 and TRBJ1-3; D gene unclear. Between the trimmed V and J ends, which lost 1 base and 4 bases, there was a span of 11 bases. CDR3 length: 15 residues. Germline assignment: CDR1 MNHEY and CDR2 SVGAGI. The CDR3 spells CASSYYSHAGNTIYF. CDR3 bases: TGTGCCAGCAGTTACTACAGCCACGCCGGAAACACCATATATTTT.

This clone was recorded once. The chain has TRBV9 and TRBJ2-1; 8 bases line up with TRBD2. The CDR3 consists of 15 residues. CDR1 and CDR2 (germline): SGDLS, YYNGEE. Trimming cost V 4 bases and J 4 bases; bases outside gene matches: 7. The DNA of the CDR3 is TGTGCCAGCAGCCCTCGGGAGGGCCGTTACAATGAGCAGTTCTTC. It is translated as CASSPREGRYNEQFF.

The chain combines TRBV3-1 (or the pseudogene TRBV3-2) with TRBJ2-5; D is ambiguous. The V and J ends lost 0 bases and 5 bases respectively, with 4 bases between them. The CDR3 consists of 12 residues. CDR1 is LGHDT and CDR2 is YNNKEL in the germline V gene (reference sequence). CDR3 amino acids: CASSQEWETQYF. The DNA for the CDR3 is TGTGCCAGCAGCCAAGAGTGGGAGACCCAGTACTTC.

V is TRBV2 and J is TRBJ2-7; D remains ambiguous. The V and J ends lost 7 bases and 0 bases respectively, with 10 bases between them. Germline CDR1 reads SNHLY; CDR2 reads FYNNEI. The CDR3 is made up of 13 amino acids. CDR3 sequence (DNA): TGTGCCAGCAACGATGTTGGCTCCTACGAGCAGTACTTC. Translated, it gives CASNDVGSYEQYF.

This clone has just a few counts. The gene calls are TRBV11-2 and TRBJ1-5; no firm D call. This CDR3 has 13 amino acids. Germline-derived CDR1 and CDR2 are SGHAT and FQNNGV. The germline V and J ends were trimmed by 2 bases and 10 bases, with 12 bases remaining between them. The CDR3: CASSLSISNPQHF. CDR3 sequence (DNA): TGTGCCAGCAGCTTATCTATCTCCAATCCCCAGCATTTT.

This rearrangement joins TRBV5-5 to TRBJ2-7; TRBD1 is a possible D gene (5 bases). Per the germline V gene, CDR1 is SGHKS and CDR2 is YYEKEE (reference sequence). The V end lost 0 bases, the J end lost 0 bases, and 13 bases lay between the germline ends. This CDR3 spans 16 amino acids. CDR3 protein: CASSLVGQGSSYEQYF. The CDR3 bases are TGTGCCAGCAGCTTGGTTGGGCAGGGAAGCTCCTACGAGCAGTACTTC.

The CDR3 coding sequence is TGCAGCGTTAACCGACTAGCGGGTTCGTTGGATGAGCAGTTCTTC. It is translated as CSVNRLAGSLDEQFF. The rearrangement joins TRBV29-1 to TRBJ2-1; 10 positions match TRBD2. J gave up 8 bases and V 5 bases, and 12 bases lay outside the gene matches. Germline assignment: CDR1 SQVTM and CDR2 ANQGSEA. The CDR3 spans 15 residues.

The count of this clone is one. The gene calls are TRBV10-1 and TRBJ2-1; possible D gene TRBD2, 5 bases. V lost 7 bases, J lost 0 bases, and 13 bases lay in between. Germline CDR1 WNHNN, CDR2 SYGVQD (reference sequence). The CDR3 spans 15 residues. This CDR3 is CASTWVGSSYNEQFF. The CDR3 nucleotides are TGCGCCAGCACGTGGGTAGGGAGCTCCTACAATGAGCAGTTCTTC.